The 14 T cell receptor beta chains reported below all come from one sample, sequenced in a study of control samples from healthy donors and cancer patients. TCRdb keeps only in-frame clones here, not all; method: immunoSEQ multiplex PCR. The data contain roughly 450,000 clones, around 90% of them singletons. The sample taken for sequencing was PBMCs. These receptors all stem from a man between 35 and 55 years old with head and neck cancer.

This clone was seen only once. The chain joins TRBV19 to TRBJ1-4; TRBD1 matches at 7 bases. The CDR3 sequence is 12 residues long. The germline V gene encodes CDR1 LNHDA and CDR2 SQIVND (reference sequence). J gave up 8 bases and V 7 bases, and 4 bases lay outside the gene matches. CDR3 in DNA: TGTGCCAGTATGTCAGGGGGGGAAAAACTGTTTTTT. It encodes CASMSGGEKLFF.

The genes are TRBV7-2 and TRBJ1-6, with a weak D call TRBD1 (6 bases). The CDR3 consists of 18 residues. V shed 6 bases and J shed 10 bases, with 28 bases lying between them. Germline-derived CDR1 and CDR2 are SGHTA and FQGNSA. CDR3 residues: CASRRGGAESQGGSPLHF. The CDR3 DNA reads TGTGCCAGCAGACGAGGGGGGGCCGAATCTCAGGGTGGATCACCCCTCCACTTT. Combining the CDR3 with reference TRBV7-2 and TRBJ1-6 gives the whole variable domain GAGVSQSPSNKVTEKGKDVELRCDPISGHTALYWYRQSLGQGLEFLIYFQGNSAPDKSGLPSDRFSAERTGGSVSTLTIQRTQQEDSAVYLCASRRGGAESQGGSPLHFGNGTRLTVT.

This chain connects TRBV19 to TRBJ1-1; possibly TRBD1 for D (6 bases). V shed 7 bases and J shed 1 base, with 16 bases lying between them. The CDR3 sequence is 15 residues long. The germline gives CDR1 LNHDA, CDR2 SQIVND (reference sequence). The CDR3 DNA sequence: TGTGCCAGTAAAGAACAGGGAGGAGGGAACACTGAAGCTTTCTTT. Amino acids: CASKEQGGGNTEAFF.

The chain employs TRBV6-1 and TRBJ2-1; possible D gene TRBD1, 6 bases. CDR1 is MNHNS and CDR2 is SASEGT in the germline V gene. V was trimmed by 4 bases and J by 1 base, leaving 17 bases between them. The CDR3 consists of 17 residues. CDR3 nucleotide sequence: TGTGCCAGCAGTGGCAAACAGGGAGAAGGGTCCTACAATGAGCAGTTCTTC. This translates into CASSGKQGEGSYNEQFF.

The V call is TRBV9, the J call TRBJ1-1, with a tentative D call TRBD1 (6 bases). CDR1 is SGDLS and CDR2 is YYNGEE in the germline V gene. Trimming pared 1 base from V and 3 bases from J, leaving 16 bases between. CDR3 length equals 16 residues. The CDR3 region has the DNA TGTGCCAGCAGCGTAAGGGGAGGGGGTATGGACACTGAAGCTTTCTTT. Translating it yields CASSVRGGGMDTEAFF.

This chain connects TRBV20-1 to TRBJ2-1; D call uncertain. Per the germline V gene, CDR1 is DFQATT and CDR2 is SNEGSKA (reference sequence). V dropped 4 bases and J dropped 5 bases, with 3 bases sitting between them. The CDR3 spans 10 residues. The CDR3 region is CSATDNEQFF. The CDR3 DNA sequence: TGCAGTGCTACGGACAATGAGCAGTTCTTC.

The CDR3 DNA follows: TGTGCCAGCAGTGCCCAGGGTGGGTCGTATAGTGAAGCTTTCTTT. Protein sequence: CASSAQGGSYSEAFF. The genes are TRBV2 and TRBJ1-1; D might be TRBD1 (5 bases). Germline CDR1 reads SNHLY; CDR2 reads FYNNEI. The CDR3 loop spans 15 amino acids. Trimming shortened V by 4 bases and J by 7 bases, and 19 bases separated the two germline ends.

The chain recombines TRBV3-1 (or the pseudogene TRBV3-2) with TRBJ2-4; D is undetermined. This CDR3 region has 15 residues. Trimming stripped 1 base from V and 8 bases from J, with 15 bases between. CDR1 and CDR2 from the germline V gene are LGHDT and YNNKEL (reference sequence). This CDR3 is CASSQVRALGDIQYF. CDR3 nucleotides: TGTGCCAGCAGCCAAGTGAGAGCATTAGGCGACATTCAGTACTTC.

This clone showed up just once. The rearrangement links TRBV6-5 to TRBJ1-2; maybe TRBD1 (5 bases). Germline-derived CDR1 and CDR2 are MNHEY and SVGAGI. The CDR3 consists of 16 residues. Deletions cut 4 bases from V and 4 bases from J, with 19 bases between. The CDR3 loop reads CASSSPGAPKPYGYTF. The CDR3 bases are TGTGCCAGCAGTTCTCCCGGGGCCCCCAAGCCCTATGGCTACACCTTC.

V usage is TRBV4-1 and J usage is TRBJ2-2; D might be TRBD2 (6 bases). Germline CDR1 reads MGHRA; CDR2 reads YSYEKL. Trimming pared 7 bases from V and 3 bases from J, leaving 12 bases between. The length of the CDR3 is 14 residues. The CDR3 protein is CASMGGPYTGELFF. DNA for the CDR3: TGCGCCAGCATGGGAGGCCCCTACACCGGGGAGCTGTTTTTT.

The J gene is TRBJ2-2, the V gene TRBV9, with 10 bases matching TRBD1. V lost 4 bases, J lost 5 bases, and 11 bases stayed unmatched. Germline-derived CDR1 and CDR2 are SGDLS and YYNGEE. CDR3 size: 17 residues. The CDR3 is CASSYAGGQGWTGELFF. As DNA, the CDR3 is TGTGCCAGCAGCTACGCGGGGGGACAGGGGTGGACCGGGGAGCTGTTTTTT.

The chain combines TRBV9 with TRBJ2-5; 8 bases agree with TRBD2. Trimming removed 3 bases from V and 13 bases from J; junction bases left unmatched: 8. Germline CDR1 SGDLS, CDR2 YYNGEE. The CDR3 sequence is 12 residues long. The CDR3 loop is CASSEGEGTRYF. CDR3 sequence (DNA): TGTGCCAGCAGCGAGGGGGAGGGGACTAGGTACTTC.

As DNA, the CDR3 is TGTGTCCTCCTTGTCGGCTACGAGCAGTACTTC. As protein: CVLLVGYEQYF. The chain employs TRBV30 and TRBJ2-7, with unresolved D. This CDR3 region has 11 residues. CDR1 is GTSNPN and CDR2 is SVGIG in the germline V gene (reference sequence).

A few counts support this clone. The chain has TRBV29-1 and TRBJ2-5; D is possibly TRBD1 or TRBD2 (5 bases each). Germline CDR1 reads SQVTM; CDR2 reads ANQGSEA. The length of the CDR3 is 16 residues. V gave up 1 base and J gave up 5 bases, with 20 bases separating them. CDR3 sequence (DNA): TGCAGCGTTGAAGGAGGGCTGGGGCCAAGCCTGGAGACCCAGTACTTC. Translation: CSVEGGLGPSLETQYF. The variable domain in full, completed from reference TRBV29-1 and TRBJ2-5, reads SAVISQKPSRDICQRGTSLTIQCQVDSQVTMMFWYRQQPGQSLTLIATANQGSEATYESGFVIDKFPISRPNLTFSTLTVSNMSPEDSSIYLCSVEGGLGPSLETQYFGPGTRLLVL.